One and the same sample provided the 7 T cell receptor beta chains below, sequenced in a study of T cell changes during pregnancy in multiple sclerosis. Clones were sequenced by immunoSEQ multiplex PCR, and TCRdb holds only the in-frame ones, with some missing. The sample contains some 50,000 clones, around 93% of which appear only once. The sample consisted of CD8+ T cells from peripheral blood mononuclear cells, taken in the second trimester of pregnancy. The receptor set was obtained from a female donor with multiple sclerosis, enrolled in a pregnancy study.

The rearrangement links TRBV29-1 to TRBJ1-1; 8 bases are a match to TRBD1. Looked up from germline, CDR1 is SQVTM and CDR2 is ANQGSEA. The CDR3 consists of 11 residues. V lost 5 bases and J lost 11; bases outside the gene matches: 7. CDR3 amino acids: CSVFDRGFAFF. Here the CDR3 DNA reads TGCAGCGTTTTTGACAGGGGATTTGCTTTCTTT.

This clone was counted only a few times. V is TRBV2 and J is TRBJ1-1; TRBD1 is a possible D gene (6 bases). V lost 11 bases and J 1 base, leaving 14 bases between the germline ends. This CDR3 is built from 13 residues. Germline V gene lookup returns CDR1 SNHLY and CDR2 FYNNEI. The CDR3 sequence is CAGKQGRNTEAFF. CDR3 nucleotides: TGTGCCGGGAAACAGGGACGGAACACTGAAGCTTTCTTT.

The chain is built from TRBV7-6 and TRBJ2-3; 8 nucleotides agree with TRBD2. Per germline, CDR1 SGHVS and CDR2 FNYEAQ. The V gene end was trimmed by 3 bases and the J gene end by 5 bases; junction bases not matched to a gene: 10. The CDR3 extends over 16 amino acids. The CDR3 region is CASSLPAGLGVDTQYF. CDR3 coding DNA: TGTGCCAGCAGCTTGCCCGCGGGACTAGGCGTAGATACGCAGTATTTT.

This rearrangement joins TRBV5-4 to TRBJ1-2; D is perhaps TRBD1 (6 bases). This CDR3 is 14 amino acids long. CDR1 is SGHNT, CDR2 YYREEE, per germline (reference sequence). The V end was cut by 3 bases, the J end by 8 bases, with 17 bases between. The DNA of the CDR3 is TGTGCCAGCAGCTATAAGCGGGGGCTGGAGGGCTACACCTTC. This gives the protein CASSYKRGLEGYTF.

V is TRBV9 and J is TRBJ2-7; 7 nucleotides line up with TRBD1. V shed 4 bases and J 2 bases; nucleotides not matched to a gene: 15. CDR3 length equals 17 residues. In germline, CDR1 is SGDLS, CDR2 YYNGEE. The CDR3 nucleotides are TGTGCCAGCAGCCCACTCGGGAAGGGGGCGATCCCCTACGAGCAGTACTTC. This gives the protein CASSPLGKGAIPYEQYF.

CDR3 sequence (DNA): TGTGCCAGCAGCTTGCAGGCTCTGAACACTGAAGCTTTCTTT. It is translated as CASSLQALNTEAFF. The rearrangement uses TRBV7-2 and TRBJ1-1; D gene uncertain. V was clipped by 3 bases and J by 0 bases, with 8 bases between them. CDR3 length: 14 residues. Germline assignment: CDR1 SGHTA and CDR2 FQGNSA.

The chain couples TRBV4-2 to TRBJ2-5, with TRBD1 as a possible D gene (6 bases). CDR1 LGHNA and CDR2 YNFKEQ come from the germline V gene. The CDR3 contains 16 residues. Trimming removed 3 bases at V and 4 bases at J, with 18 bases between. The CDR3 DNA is TGTGCCAGCAGCCAGACCTTGGGGGCGGGCGGAGAGACCCAGTACTTC. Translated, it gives CASSQTLGAGGETQYF.